Listed below are T cell receptor beta chains from one sample, sequenced in a study of low-dose radiotherapy and immunotherapy resistance in tumors. TCRdb redid the calling of the reads with MiXCR, one entry per CDR3 protein. The table has 95,000 to 100,000 distinct CDR3 sequences, around 20% seen once. The sequencing used PBMCs, collected after low-dose radiotherapy plus immunotherapy. These receptor sequences come from a male donor with prostate cancer. CDR3s include the opening cysteine and the closing phenylalanine or tryptophan. Fields, in order: clone size, J gene, V gene, D gene, CDR3 DNA, CDR3 protein. The D gene is left open where the match is weak. The size field is filled for only some rows; it gives once, few, many or a size class.

>many|TRBJ2-7|TRBV7-9|-
TGTGCCAGCAGCTTAGGGGCGTCTGAGAACTACGAGCAGTACTTC
CASSLGASENYEQYF
>many|TRBJ2-7|TRBV14|-
TGTGCCAGCAGCCAAGTGGGGAAGGGCTACCCTCCCTACGAGCAGTACTTC
CASSQVGKGYPPYEQYF
>-|TRBJ2-2|TRBV7-6|-
TGTGCCAGCACCCTTGGGGGGGCCGGCACCGGGGAGCTGTTTTTT
CASTLGGAGTGELFF
>-|TRBJ2-1|TRBV12-3/TRBV12-4|-
TGTGCCAGCAGAGATCCGGTGGCTGAGCAGTTCTTC
CASRDPVAEQFF
>many|TRBJ2-7|TRBV7-8|-
TGTGCCAGCAGCTTACTATCCGGGACCAACTACGAGCAGTACTTC
CASSLLSGTNYEQYF
>many|TRBJ2-3|TRBV5-4|-
TGTGCCAGCAGCTTGCGGGCAGATACGCAGTATTTT
CASSLRADTQYF
>many|TRBJ2-2|TRBV12-3/TRBV12-4|-
TGTGCCAGCAGGACTACGTACACCGGGGAGCTGTTTTTT
CASRTTYTGELFF
>many|TRBJ2-5|TRBV13|-
TGTGCCAGCAGCTCCCCCCTTTCCCGAGGGGGGGCGCGAGAGACCCAGTACTTC
CASSSPLSRGGARETQYF
>medium-sized|TRBJ2-1|TRBV5-4|-
TGTGCCAGCAGATCCCCGGGGGGCCGGGGGTTCTTC
CASRSPGGRGFF
>many|TRBJ2-5|TRBV18|-
TGTGCCAGCTCAGAACGGGATAAAGAGACCCAGTACTTC
CASSERDKETQYF
>once|TRBJ2-7|TRBV5-1|-
TGCGCCAGCAGCTCCGGGGACACCAGGGAGTACTTC
CASSSGDTREYF
>many|TRBJ2-1|TRBV2|-
TGTGCCAGCAGGGACACGGGTTACAATGAGCAGTTCTTC
CASRDTGYNEQFF
>few|TRBJ1-5|TRBV12-3/TRBV12-4|-
TGTGCCAGCAGTTTAGAGACCTGGGGCGGGGTTCAGCCCCAGCATTTT
CASSLETWGGVQPQHF
>many|TRBJ2-2|TRBV5-1|-
TGCGCCAGCAGCTCCCCTCCCACCGGGGAGCTGTTTTTT
CASSSPPTGELFF
>many|TRBJ2-5|TRBV19|-
TGTGCCACCAGGCAATCGACTAGTGCTCGAGGGGAAGAGACCCAGTACTTC
CATRQSTSARGEETQYF
>-|TRBJ2-1|TRBV13|-
TGTGCCAGCAGCCTACCGGGGACGAGCTCCTACAATGAGCAGTTCTTC
CASSLPGTSSYNEQFF
>many|TRBJ1-1|TRBV11-3|TRBD1
TGTGCCAGCAGCTTGGGGCGGGACAGTGAAGCTTTCTTT
CASSLGRDSEAFF
>many|TRBJ1-1|TRBV29-1|-
TGCAGCGTTGAGGTGGTGAGAAGCACTGAAGCTTTCTTT
CSVEVVRSTEAFF
>many|TRBJ1-1|TRBV15|TRBD1
TGTGCCACCAGCAGCACCGGGACAGGGATGGCTTTCTTT
CATSSTGTGMAFF
>-|TRBJ2-7|TRBV11-2|-
TGTGCCAGCAGCTTATCGGTCCTCCCGATCGACGAGCAGTACTTC
CASSLSVLPIDEQYF
>many|TRBJ2-7|TRBV2|-
TGTGCCAGCAGTGCAGAGACTAGAGGCGAGCAGTACTTC
CASSAETRGEQYF
>many|TRBJ1-2|TRBV7-2|-
TGTGCCAGCAGCTGGGGTCCAGGCCTCTATGGCTACACCTTC
CASSWGPGLYGYTF
>many|TRBJ2-4|TRBV7-2|-
TGTGCCAGCAGCCGACCTAGTATATACATTCAGTACTTC
CASSRPSIYIQYF
>many|TRBJ1-6|TRBV11-2|-
TGTGCCAGCAGCTTACAGGGGCCGGGGTATAATTCACCCCTCCACTTT
CASSLQGPGYNSPLHF
>many|TRBJ1-1|TRBV20-1|-
TGCAGTGCCGCGCTAGCAGGGGAATTCTTT
CSAALAGEFF
>many|TRBJ1-5|TRBV10-1|-
TGCGCCAGCAGTGAGTCCGGGAATGATCAGCCCCAGCATTTT
CASSESGNDQPQHF
>-|TRBJ2-5|TRBV5-5|-
TGTGCCAGCAGCTTAGGAGGGAACGACCAAGAGACCCAGTACTTC
CASSLGGNDQETQYF
>once|TRBJ1-2|TRBV4-2|-
TGTGCCAGCAGCCAAACCACAGGTCTGCAATATGGCTACACCTTC
CASSQTTGLQYGYTF
>many|TRBJ2-7|TRBV7-6|TRBD1
TGTGCCAGCAGCTTGGACAGGGGGCCATCCTACGAGCAGTACTTC
CASSLDRGPSYEQYF
>many|TRBJ2-3|TRBV11-2|TRBD2
TGTGCCAGCAGCTCCAGAGGTAGCGGGCGGGGAGATACGCAGTATTTT
CASSSRGSGRGDTQYF
>many|TRBJ1-4|TRBV19|-
TGTGCCAGTAGTGGCACAGGGAGCCTCAATGAAAAACTGTTTTTT
CASSGTGSLNEKLFF
>-|TRBJ2-7|TRBV3-1|-
TGTGCCAGCAGCCAAGATACAGACGAGCAGTACTTC
CASSQDTDEQYF
>many|TRBJ1-6|TRBV20-1|-
TGCAGTGCTAGAGCGCGGAGTCTAACACCCCTCCACTTT
CSARARSLTPLHF
>many|TRBJ1-4|TRBV7-3|-
TGTGCCAGCAGCTTAGAAGGGCGTGGGTCAACTAATGAAAAACTGTTTTTT
CASSLEGRGSTNEKLFF
>many|TRBJ2-7|TRBV6-2/TRBV6-3|TRBD2
TGTGCCAGCAGGACGGACGGGGGGTACGAGCAGTACTTC
CASRTDGGYEQYF
>-|TRBJ1-5|TRBV6-2/TRBV6-3|-
TGTGCCAGCAGTTACTATGGGAATTCCAATCAGCCCCAGCATTTT
CASSYYGNSNQPQHF
>many|TRBJ1-2|TRBV7-6|TRBD1
TGTGCCAGCAGCGAGACGGACAGGGCTAAAGGCTACACCTTC
CASSETDRAKGYTF
>-|TRBJ2-1|TRBV2|-
TGTGCCAGCAGGCAGACAGTCGGCGATGAGCAGTTCTTC
CASRQTVGDEQFF
>many|TRBJ2-7|TRBV4-2|-
TGTGCCAGCAGCCAAGATTCCATCTACGAGCAGTACTTC
CASSQDSIYEQYF
>-|TRBJ2-3|TRBV6-1|TRBD1
TGTGCCAGCAGTGGGACAGGACTCTTTTTCACGCAGTATTTT
CASSGTGLFFTQYF
>many|TRBJ2-2|TRBV29-1|-
TGCAGCGTTGTGGGGGGCTCCGGGGAGCTGTTTTTT
CSVVGGSGELFF
>many|TRBJ2-7|TRBV5-1|-
TGCGCCAGCAGCTTGGAACGTGGATCCGACGAGCAGTACTTC
CASSLERGSDEQYF
>many|TRBJ2-7|TRBV18|-
TGTGCCAGCTCACCCAGCAGGGTGGGATACGAGCAGTACTTC
CASSPSRVGYEQYF
>many|TRBJ2-5|TRBV7-2|-
TGTGCCAGCAGCTCCGGCCGGGGTGCGGGAGAGACCCAGTACTTC
CASSSGRGAGETQYF
>many|TRBJ1-5|TRBV7-8|-
TGTGCCAGCAGCGCTTCCCGGGGTAATCAGCCCCAGCATTTT
CASSASRGNQPQHF
>-|TRBJ2-7|TRBV13|-
TGTGCCAGCAGCTTAACCGGGCAGCTCTCCTACGAGCAGTACTTC
CASSLTGQLSYEQYF
>-|TRBJ2-3|TRBV12-2|-
TGTGCAAGTCGCTTCATACCCCAGGACGACTTCCCAAAACCCACAGATACGCAGTATTTT
CASRFIPQDDFPKPTDTQYF
>many|TRBJ1-1|TRBV25-1|TRBD1
TGTGCCAGCAGGCACGACAGGGGCACTGAAGCTTTCTTT
CASRHDRGTEAFF
>many|TRBJ2-7|TRBV2|-
TGTGCCAGCAGGTTGGTCTCCTACGAGCAGTACTTC
CASRLVSYEQYF
>many|TRBJ2-5|TRBV11-2|-
TGTGCCAGCAGCTTAGAACGCATACAAGAGACCCAGTACTTC
CASSLERIQETQYF
>many|TRBJ2-1|TRBV25-1|-
TGTGCCAGCAGTGATGTTCCCCGCTTAGGCTCCTACAATGAGCAGTTCTTC
CASSDVPRLGSYNEQFF